This is a list of T cell receptor beta chains from one sample in a study of human T cells and chemical hapten exposure. From the RACE reads, TCRdb called clonotypes with MiXCR, one entry per CDR3 protein. The sample has approximately 320,000 distinct CDR3 sequences, about 5.4% seen once. Source: whole blood, taken in connection with sensitization to the hapten diphenylcyclopropenone (DPC). Receptor source: a woman aged 18-35 years with alopecia areata. Some clones in this sample may be carry-over from other donors' samples. Each CDR3 is given without its conserved first and last residue. Each record gives: V gene, J gene, D gene, clone size, CDR3 protein. The D gene is left open where the match is weak. The size field is filled for only some rows; it gives once, few, many or a size class.

>TRBV4-1|TRBJ1-1|.|many
ASRGVSVEAF
>TRBV4-1|TRBJ1-1|TRBD1|.
ASSHLYDRANEAF
>TRBV5-4|TRBJ2-6|.|.
ASMGQATGANVLT
>TRBV4-2|TRBJ2-3|TRBD2|.
ASSPGTSGGNVKPRGTYTQY
>TRBV20-1|TRBJ2-3|.|few
SATDRRDEADTQY
>TRBV12-3/TRBV12-4|TRBJ1-5|TRBD1|.
ASTRTGVSNQPQH
>TRBV10-3|TRBJ2-3|TRBD2|many
AISPRAGTSESTDTQY
>TRBV7-8|TRBJ1-1|TRBD1|many
ASSRDRLNTEAF
>TRBV24-1|TRBJ1-3|.|.
ATSDFDGHSGNTIY
>TRBV21-1|TRBJ1-1|.|.
ASRGGGTGMNTEAF
>TRBV9|TRBJ1-5|.|.
ASSVAGDSNQPQH
>TRBV6-6|TRBJ1-3|.|few
ASPGDRGDTIY
>TRBV5-1|TRBJ1-1|.|many
ASSFATEAF
>TRBV29-1|TRBJ2-1|TRBD2|.
SSQGRGDEAF
>TRBV7-9|TRBJ2-7|.|few
ASSSGQYYEQY
>TRBV6-4|TRBJ2-2|TRBD1|.
ASSADRVEGTGELF
>TRBV6-2/TRBV6-3|TRBJ2-3|.|.
ASSEGLVTDTQY
>TRBV5-4|TRBJ2-1|.|.
ASSLEQWGTGNEQF
>TRBV7-8|TRBJ1-5|.|.
ASSSWAVNQPQH
>TRBV5-1|TRBJ2-2|TRBD2|many
ASSWGTSTGELF
>TRBV3-1|TRBJ1-3|.|many
ASSHAGTGNTIY
>TRBV7-2|TRBJ2-6|.|many
ASSLSSAPGANVLT
>TRBV6-5|TRBJ1-1|.|few
ASRHNAEAF
>TRBV10-3|TRBJ2-4|.|many
AISEERLAKNIQY
>TRBV27|TRBJ2-7|.|few
ASSLSPYPSYEQY
>TRBV6-2/TRBV6-3|TRBJ2-5|.|few
ASSYGGRGQETQY
>TRBV27|TRBJ2-3|.|few
ASSLSYLDTQY
>TRBV13|TRBJ1-1|.|many
ASSLLEGLRTEAF
>TRBV5-1|TRBJ2-7|.|many
ASSFVTEYEQY
>TRBV7-2|TRBJ1-3|.|many
ASSLAGGTGNTIY
>TRBV7-9|TRBJ2-5|.|few
ASSSPVVGPD
>TRBV9|TRBJ2-2|TRBD1|many
ASSGDSSPGELF
>TRBV7-2|TRBJ2-6|.|few
ASSLVWGGTSGANVLT
>TRBV7-9|TRBJ2-5|.|once
ASSLAGETVQETQY
>TRBV29-1|TRBJ1-2|.|.
SVEGVGRGANYGYT
>TRBV5-5|TRBJ1-2|.|.
ASSWGSIGYT
>TRBV5-1|TRBJ2-5|.|many
ASSLATKETQY
>TRBV29-1|TRBJ2-7|TRBD1|.
SVTGTGDEQY
>TRBV3-1|TRBJ2-1|.|.
ASSQDQSSYNEQF
>TRBV5-6|TRBJ1-4|TRBD1|few
ASSSLGQGGTEKLF
>TRBV6-2/TRBV6-3|TRBJ2-3|.|many
ASSYSPDSLSTDTQY
>TRBV20-1|TRBJ2-3|TRBD1|few
SAIGQGLTDTQY
>TRBV4-1|TRBJ1-6|.|few
ASSQDSGGRGYLYNSPLH
>TRBV13|TRBJ1-4|.|few
ASTNIRLRKLF
>TRBV19|TRBJ1-4|TRBD1|many
ASRRQGGEKLF
>TRBV9|TRBJ2-3|TRBD2|.
ASSARLAGVTDTQY
>TRBV5-1|TRBJ1-5|.|.
ASSLDVGSNQPQH
>TRBV18|TRBJ1-5|TRBD1|.
ASSSVTGGSNQPQH
>TRBV4-3|TRBJ1-6|.|many
ASSQDSGSSSYNSPLH
>TRBV11-3|TRBJ2-5|TRBD2|many
ASSLTSGGFQETQY
>TRBV4-3|TRBJ2-3|.|.
ASSQDRFRADTQY
>TRBV5-1|TRBJ2-7|TRBD1|few
ASSISTGTHEQY
>TRBV3-1|TRBJ2-3|TRBD1|.
ASSKTGGAGTDTQY
>TRBV27|TRBJ2-1|TRBD1|many
ASSTGDSYNEQF
>TRBV10-3|TRBJ2-4|.|many
AISDNGGEGDIQY